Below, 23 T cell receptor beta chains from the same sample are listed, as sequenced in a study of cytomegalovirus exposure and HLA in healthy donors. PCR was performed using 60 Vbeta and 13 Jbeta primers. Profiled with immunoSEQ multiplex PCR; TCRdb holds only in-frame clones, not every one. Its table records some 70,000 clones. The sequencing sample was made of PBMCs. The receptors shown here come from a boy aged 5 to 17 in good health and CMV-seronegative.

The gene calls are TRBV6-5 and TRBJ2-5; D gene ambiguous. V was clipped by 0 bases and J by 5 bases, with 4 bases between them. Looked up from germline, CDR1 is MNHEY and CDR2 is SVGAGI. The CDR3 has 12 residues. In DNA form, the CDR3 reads TGTGCCAGCAGTTACTCCGGGGAGACCCAGTACTTC. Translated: CASSYSGETQYF.

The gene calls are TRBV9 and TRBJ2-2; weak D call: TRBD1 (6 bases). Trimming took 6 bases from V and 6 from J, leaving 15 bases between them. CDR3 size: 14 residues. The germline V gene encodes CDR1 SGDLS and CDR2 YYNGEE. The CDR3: CASTKLGGAGELFF. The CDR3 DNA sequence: TGTGCCAGCACTAAATTAGGGGGAGCCGGGGAGCTGTTTTTT.

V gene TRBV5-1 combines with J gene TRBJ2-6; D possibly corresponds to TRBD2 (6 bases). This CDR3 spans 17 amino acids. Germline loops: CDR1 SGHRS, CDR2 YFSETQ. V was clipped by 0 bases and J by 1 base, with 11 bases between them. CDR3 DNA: TGCGCCAGCAGCTTGGTAATCGGAGGGTCTGGGGCCAACGTCCTGACTTTC. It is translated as CASSLVIGGSGANVLTF.

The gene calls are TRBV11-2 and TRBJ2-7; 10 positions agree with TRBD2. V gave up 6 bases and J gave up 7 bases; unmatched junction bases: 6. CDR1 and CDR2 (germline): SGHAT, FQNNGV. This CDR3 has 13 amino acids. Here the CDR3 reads CASSEREGLEQYF. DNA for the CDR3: TGTGCCAGCAGTGAGCGGGAGGGCCTAGAGCAGTACTTC.

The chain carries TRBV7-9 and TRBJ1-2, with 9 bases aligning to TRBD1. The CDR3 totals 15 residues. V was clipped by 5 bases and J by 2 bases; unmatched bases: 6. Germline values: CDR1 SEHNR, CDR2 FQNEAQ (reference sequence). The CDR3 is CASSLPTGGNYGYTF. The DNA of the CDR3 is TGTGCCAGCAGCCTCCCCACAGGGGGCAACTATGGCTACACCTTC.

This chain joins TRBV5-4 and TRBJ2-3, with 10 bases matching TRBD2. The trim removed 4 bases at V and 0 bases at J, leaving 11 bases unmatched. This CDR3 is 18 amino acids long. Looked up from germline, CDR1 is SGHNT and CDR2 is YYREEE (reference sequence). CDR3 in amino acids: CASSLPGLAEHSTDTQYF. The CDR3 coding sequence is TGTGCCAGCAGCCTCCCCGGACTAGCGGAACATAGCACAGATACGCAGTATTTT.

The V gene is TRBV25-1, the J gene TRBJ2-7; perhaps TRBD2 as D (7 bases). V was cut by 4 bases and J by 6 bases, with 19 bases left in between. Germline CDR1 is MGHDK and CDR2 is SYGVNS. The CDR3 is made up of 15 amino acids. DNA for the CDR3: TGTGCCAGCAGTGGATTAGGGGGGGTCTCTCGCGAGCAGTACTTC. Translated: CASSGLGGVSREQYF.

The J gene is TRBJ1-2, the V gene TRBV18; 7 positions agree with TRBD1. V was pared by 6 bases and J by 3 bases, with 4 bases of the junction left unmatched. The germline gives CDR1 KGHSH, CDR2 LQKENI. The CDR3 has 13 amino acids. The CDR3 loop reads CASSLTGDYGYTF. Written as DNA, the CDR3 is TGTGCCAGCTCCCTCACAGGGGACTATGGCTACACCTTC.

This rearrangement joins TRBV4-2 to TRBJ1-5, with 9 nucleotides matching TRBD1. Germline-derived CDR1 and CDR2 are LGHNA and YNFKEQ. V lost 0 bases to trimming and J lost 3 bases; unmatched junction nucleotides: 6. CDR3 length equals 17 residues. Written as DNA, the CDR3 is TGTGCCAGCAGCCAAGATAACAGACAGGGGGACAATCAGCCCCAGCATTTT. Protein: CASSQDNRQGDNQPQHF.

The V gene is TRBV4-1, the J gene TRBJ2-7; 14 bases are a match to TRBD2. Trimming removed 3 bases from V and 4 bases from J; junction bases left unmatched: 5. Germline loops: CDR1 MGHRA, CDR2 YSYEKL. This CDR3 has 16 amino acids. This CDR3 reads CASSHLGLAGGYEQYF. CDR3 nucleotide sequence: TGCGCCAGCAGCCACCTCGGACTAGCGGGAGGTTACGAGCAGTACTTC.

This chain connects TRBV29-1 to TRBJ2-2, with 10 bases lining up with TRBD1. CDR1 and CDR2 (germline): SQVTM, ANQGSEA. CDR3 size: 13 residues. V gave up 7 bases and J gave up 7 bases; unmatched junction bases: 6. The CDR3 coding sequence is TGCAGCGGTATGACAGGGGGCGACGGGGAGCTGTTTTTT. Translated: CSGMTGGDGELFF.

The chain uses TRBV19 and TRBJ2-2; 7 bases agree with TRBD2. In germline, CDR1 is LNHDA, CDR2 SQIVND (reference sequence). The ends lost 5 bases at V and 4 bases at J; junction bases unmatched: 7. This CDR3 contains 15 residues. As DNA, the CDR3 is TGTGCCAGTAGTCTGGGGGGACTAACCACCGGGGAGCTGTTTTTT. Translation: CASSLGGLTTGELFF.

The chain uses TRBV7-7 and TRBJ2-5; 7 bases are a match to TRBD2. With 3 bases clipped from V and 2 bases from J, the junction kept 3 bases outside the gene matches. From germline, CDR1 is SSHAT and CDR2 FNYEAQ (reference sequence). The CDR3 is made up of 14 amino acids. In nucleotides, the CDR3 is TGTGCCAGCAGCTTGTCCGGGGGGCAAGAGACCCAGTACTTC. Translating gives CASSLSGGQETQYF.

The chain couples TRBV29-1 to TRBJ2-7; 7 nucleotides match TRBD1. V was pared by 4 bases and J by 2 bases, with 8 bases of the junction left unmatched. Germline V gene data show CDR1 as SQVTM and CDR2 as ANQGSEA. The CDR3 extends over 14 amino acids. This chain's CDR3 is CSVAGGQGAYEQYF. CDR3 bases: TGCAGCGTTGCAGGGGGTCAAGGCGCCTACGAGCAGTACTTC.

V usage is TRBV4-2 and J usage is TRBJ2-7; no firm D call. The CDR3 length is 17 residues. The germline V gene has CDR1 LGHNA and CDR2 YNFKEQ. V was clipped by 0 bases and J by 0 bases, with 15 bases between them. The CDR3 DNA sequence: TGTGCCAGCAGCCAAGAGACGCGGCGGCCCTACTCCTACGAGCAGTACTTC. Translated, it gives CASSQETRRPYSYEQYF.

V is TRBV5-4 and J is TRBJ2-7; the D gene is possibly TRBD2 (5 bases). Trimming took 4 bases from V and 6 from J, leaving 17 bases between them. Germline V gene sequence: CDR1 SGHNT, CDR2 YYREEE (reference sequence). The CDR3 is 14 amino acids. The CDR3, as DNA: TGTGCCAGCAGCAAAGAAACCTCTAGCAGCGAGCAGTACTTC. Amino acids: CASSKETSSSEQYF.

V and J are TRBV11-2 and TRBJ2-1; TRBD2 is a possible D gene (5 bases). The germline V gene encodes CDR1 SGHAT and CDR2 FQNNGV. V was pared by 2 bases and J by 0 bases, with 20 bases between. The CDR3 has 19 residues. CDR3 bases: TGTGCCAGCAGCTTATTGAGCCCGCGGCGGGCTAGCTCCTACAATGAGCAGTTCTTC. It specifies CASSLLSPRRASSYNEQFF.

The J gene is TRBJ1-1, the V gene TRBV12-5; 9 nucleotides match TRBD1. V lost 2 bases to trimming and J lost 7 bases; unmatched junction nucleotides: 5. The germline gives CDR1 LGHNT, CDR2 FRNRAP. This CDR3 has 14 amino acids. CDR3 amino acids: CASGLLGTGNEAFF. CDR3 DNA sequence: TGTGCTAGTGGTTTGTTAGGGACAGGGAATGAAGCTTTCTTT.

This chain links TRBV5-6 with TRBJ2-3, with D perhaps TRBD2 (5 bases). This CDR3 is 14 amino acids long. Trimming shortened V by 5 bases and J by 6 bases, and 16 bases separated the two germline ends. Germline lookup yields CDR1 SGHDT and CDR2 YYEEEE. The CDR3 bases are TGTGCCAGCAGTCCCAGCGGCTCGATCGATACGCAGTATTTT. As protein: CASSPSGSIDTQYF.

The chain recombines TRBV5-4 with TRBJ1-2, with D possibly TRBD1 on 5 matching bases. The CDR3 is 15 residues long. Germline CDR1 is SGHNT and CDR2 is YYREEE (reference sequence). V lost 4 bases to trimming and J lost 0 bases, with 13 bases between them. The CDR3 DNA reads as TGTGCCAGCAGCGGGGCGGTACCTCCTAACTATGGCTACACCTTC. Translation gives CASSGAVPPNYGYTF.

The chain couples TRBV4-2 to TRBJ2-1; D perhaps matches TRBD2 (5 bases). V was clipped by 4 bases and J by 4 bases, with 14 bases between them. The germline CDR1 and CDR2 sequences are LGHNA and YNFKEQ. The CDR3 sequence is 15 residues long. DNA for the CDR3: TGTGCCAGCAGCCCGGTAACGGGAAGGTACAATGAGCAGTTCTTC. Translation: CASSPVTGRYNEQFF.

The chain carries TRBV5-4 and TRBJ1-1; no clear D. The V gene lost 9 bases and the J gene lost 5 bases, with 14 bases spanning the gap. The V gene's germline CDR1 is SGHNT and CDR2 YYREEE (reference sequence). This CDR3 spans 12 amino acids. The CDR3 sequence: CATSSPGTEAFF. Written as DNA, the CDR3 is TGTGCCACCTCTTCACCGGGGACTGAAGCTTTCTTT.

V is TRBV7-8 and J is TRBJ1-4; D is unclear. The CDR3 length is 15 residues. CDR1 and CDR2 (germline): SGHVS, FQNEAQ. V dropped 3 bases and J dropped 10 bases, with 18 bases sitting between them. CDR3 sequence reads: CASSLAGNTFGKLFF. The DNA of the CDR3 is TGTGCCAGCAGCTTGGCCGGGAACACCTTCGGAAAACTGTTTTTT.